This TCR beta chain stems from a study of shared clonotypes between healthy human individuals. This clone has only a few counts. Its antigen is currently unknown. Over several immunoSEQ plates, each subset's genomic DNA was distributed in even portions. Using about 220 ng DNA, around 30,000 T cell genomes, the sorted-subset replicate PCRs were run. The method was immunoSEQ multiplex PCR; TCRdb's version includes in-frame clones alone and lacks a portion of them. The sample carries under 2.5 million clones, roughly 90% recorded once. Study-wide findings and caveats: Donors were few, which limited the genetic and exposure-history diversity represented.

The V gene lost 6 bases and the J gene lost 4 bases, with 12 bases spanning the gap. The CDR3 has 13 amino acids. Germline V lookup: CDR1 LNHDA, CDR2 SQIVND (reference sequence). The origin of this receptor is a young man in good health. Some clones in this sample may be carry-over from other donors' samples. The genes are TRBV19 and TRBJ1-1; D is perhaps TRBD1 (6 bases). The specimen sequenced was naive CD4+ T cells from PBMCs. Documented subset: CD45RA+ positively selected. The DNA for the CDR3 is TGTGCCAGTAGGGTCAGGGGAGCCACTGAAGCTTTCTTT. Encoded protein: CASRVRGATEAFF.